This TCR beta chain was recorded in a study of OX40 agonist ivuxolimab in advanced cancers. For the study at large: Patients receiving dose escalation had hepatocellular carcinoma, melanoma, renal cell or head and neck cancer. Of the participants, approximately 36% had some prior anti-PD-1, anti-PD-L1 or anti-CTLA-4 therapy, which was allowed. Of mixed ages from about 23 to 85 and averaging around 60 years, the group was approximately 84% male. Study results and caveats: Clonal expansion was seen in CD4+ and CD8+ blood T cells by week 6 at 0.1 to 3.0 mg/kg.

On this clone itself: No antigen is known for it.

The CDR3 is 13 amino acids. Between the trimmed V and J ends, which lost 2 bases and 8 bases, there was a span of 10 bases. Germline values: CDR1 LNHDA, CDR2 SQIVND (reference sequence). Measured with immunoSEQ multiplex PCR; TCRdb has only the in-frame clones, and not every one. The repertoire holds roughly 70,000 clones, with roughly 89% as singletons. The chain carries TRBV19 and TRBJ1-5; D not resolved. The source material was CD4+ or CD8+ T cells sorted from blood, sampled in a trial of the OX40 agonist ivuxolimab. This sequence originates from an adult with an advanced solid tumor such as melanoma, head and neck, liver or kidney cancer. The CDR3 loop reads CASSILDLEPQHF. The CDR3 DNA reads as TGTGCCAGTAGTATACTGGACCTGGAGCCCCAGCATTTT.